Listed here are 9 T cell receptor beta chains from one sample, sequenced in a study of breast tumors, draining lymph nodes, adjacent tissues. Samples came from axillary lymph nodes draining the breast cancer. TCRdb redid the calling of the multiplex PCR reads with MiXCR, one entry per CDR3 protein. This sample has roughly 80,000 distinct CDR3 sequences, with roughly a fifth found just once. The sequenced sample consisted of axillary lymph node tissue. Receptors originate from a female donor with breast cancer. Some clones in this sample may be carry-over from other donors' samples.

This chain connects TRBV5-1 to TRBJ1-4; D is possibly TRBD1 (5 bases). Trimming took 3 bases from V and 6 from J, leaving 15 bases between them. CDR1 is SGHRS, CDR2 YFSETQ, per germline. The CDR3 is 15 amino acids. CDR3 sequence: CASSSVEGVDEKLFF. CDR3 bases: TGCGCCAGCAGCTCGGTCGAAGGGGTAGATGAAAAACTGTTTTTT.

Concerning this clonotype: This sequence may be a read error, since a much larger clone differs from it by one base. The genes are TRBV5-1 and TRBJ2-5; D uncertain. The CDR3 length is 15 residues. Germline CDR1 and CDR2: SGHRS and YFSETQ. The V and J ends lost 0 bases and 4 bases respectively, with 13 bases between them. CDR3 sequence (DNA): TGCGCCAGCAGCTTGGGACCGGGTAAGGGAGAGACCCAGTACTTC. It specifies CASSLGPGKGETQYF. The complete variable domain, with remaining parts taken from reference TRBV5-1 and TRBJ2-5, reads KAGVTQTPRYLIKTRGQQVTLSCSPISGHRSVSWYQQTPGQGLQFLFEYFSETQRNKGNFPGRFSGRQFSNSRSEMNVSTLELGDSALYLCASSLGPGKGETQYFGPGTRLLVL.

This clonotype was seen many times. The V call is TRBV28, the J call TRBJ2-3; 7 nucleotides line up with TRBD1. The CDR3 length is 13 residues. V trimming: 11 bases; J trimming: 2 bases; junction bases outside the gene matches: 7. Germline values: CDR1 MDHEN, CDR2 SYDVKM. The CDR3 sequence: CAGMDRTTDTQYF. The CDR3 DNA reads as TGTGCCGGAATGGACAGGACCACAGATACGCAGTATTTT.

This clonotype was seen repeatedly, ten times or more. The chain recombines TRBV6-5 with TRBJ1-2; D is ambiguous. The CDR3 runs to 13 residues. Germline V gives CDR1 MNHEY, CDR2 SVGAGI. V gave up 2 bases and J gave up 11 bases, with 15 bases separating them. CDR3 amino acids: CASSYEGTWFYTF. CDR3 nucleotides: TGTGCCAGCAGTTACGAAGGCACCTGGTTTTACACCTTC.

This clonotype was observed at least ten times. This rearrangement joins TRBV5-1 to TRBJ2-3, with 9 bases matching TRBD1. V trimming: 0 bases; J trimming: 5 bases; junction bases outside the gene matches: 7. CDR1 is SGHRS and CDR2 is YFSETQ in the germline V gene. This CDR3 contains 16 residues. In nucleotides, the CDR3 is TGCGCCAGCAGCTTGGCCCCAACAGGGGGCATAGATACGCAGTATTTT. This encodes CASSLAPTGGIDTQYF.

The table lists this clonotype with many counts. This chain links TRBV20-1 with TRBJ2-2; perhaps TRBD2 as D (6 bases). Trimming took off 3 bases at V and 4 bases at J, with 12 bases between the two ends. The CDR3 sequence is 14 residues long. CDR1 is DFQATT, CDR2 SNEGSKA, per germline (reference sequence). Here the CDR3 DNA reads TGCAGTGCTAGCGGGAGAGGGAGCACCGGGGAGCTGTTTTTT. Protein: CSASGRGSTGELFF.

Ten or more counts support this clonotype. The rearrangement links TRBV6-6 to TRBJ1-5; D gene uncertain. Germline V gives CDR1 MNHNY, CDR2 SVGAGI (reference sequence). Trimming shortened V by 5 bases and J by 6 bases, and 14 bases separated the two germline ends. The CDR3 consists of 14 residues. The CDR3 reads CASSAPPGVQPQHF. CDR3 in DNA: TGTGCCAGCAGTGCCCCCCCCGGCGTTCAGCCCCAGCATTTT.

This clonotype has at least ten counts. The rearrangement links TRBV5-1 to TRBJ2-1; TRBD2 matches at 7 bases. Per the germline V gene, CDR1 is SGHRS and CDR2 is YFSETQ. CDR3 length equals 16 residues. J gave up 2 bases and V 0 bases, and 5 bases lay outside the gene matches. CDR3 amino acids: CASSLDLAVPYNEQFF. The CDR3 DNA reads as TGCGCCAGCAGCTTGGATCTAGCGGTGCCCTACAATGAGCAGTTCTTC. The entire variable domain, with the rest obtained from reference TRBV5-1 and TRBJ2-1, is as follows: KAGVTQTPRYLIKTRGQQVTLSCSPISGHRSVSWYQQTPGQGLQFLFEYFSETQRNKGNFPGRFSGRQFSNSRSEMNVSTLELGDSALYLCASSLDLAVPYNEQFFGPGTRLTVL.

This clonotype has at least ten counts. The chain joins TRBV7-3 to TRBJ2-1, with D maybe TRBD2 (6 bases). V dropped 0 bases and J dropped 8 bases, with 11 bases sitting between them. This CDR3 has 14 residues. Germline assignment: CDR1 SGHTA and CDR2 FQGTGA. The CDR3 DNA is TGTGCCAGCAGCTTAACGCCGGGAGTTCATGAGCAGTTCTTC. Encoded protein: CASSLTPGVHEQFF.